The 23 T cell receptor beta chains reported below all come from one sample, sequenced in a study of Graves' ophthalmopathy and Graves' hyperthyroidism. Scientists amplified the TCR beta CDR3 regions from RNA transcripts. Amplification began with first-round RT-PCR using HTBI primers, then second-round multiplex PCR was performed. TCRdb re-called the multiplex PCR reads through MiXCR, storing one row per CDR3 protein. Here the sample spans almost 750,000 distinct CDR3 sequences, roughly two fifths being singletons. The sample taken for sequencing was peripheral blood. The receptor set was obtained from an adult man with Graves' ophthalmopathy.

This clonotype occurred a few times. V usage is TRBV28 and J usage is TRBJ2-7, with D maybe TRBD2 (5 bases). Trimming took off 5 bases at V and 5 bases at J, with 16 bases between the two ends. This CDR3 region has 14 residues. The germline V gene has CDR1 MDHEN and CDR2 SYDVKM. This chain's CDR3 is CASSRTLPGDEQYF. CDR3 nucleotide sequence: TGTGCCAGCAGTCGAACCCTCCCCGGGGACGAGCAGTACTTC.

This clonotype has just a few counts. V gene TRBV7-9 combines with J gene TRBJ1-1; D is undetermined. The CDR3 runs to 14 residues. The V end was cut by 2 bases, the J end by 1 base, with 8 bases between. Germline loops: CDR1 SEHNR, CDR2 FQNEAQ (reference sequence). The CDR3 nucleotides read TGTGCCAGCAGCTTACGGCAGCAGAACACTGAAGCTTTCTTT. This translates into CASSLRQQNTEAFF.

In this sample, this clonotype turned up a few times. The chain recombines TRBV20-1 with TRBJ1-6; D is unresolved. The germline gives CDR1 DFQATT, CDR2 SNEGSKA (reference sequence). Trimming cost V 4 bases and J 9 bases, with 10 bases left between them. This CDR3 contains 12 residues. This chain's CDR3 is CSAIGPFSPLHF. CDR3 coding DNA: TGCAGTGCTATAGGGCCGTTTTCACCCCTCCACTTT.

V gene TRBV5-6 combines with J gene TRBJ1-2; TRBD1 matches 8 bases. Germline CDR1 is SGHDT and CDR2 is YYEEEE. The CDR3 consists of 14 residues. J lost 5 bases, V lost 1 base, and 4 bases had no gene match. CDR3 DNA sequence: TGTGCCAGCAGCTTGAGGGACAGGTCGTATGGCTACACCTTC. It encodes CASSLRDRSYGYTF.

The CDR3 region is CATRLQRGNYWAHTDTQYF. The CDR3 DNA reads as TGTGCCACCCGTTTGCAGCGGGGGAATTATTGGGCACACACAGATACGCAGTATTTT. The chain employs TRBV15 and TRBJ2-3, with TRBD2 matching 8 bases. The germline CDR1 and CDR2 sequences are LNHNV and YYDKDF (reference sequence). The CDR3 runs to 19 residues. Trimming at V came to 8 bases and at J to 2 bases, leaving 21 bases not matched to a gene. The whole variable domain, remainder taken from reference TRBV15 and TRBJ2-3, is DAMVIQNPRYQVTQFGKPVTLSCSQTLNHNVMYWYQQKSSQAPKLLFHYYDKDFNNEADTPDNFQSRRPNTSFCFLDIRSPGLGDTAMYLCATRLQRGNYWAHTDTQYFGPGTRLTVL.

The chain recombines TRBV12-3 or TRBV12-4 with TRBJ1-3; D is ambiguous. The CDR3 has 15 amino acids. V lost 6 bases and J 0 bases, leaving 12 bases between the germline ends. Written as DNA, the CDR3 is TGTGCCAGCAGCCAAGCCGGAAGCTCTGGAAACACCATATATTTT. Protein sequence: CASSQAGSSGNTIYF.

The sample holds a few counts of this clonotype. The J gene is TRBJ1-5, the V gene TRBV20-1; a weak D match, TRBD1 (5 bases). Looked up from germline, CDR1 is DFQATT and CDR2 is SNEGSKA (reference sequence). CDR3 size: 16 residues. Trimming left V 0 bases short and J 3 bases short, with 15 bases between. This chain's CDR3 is CSARDRGRRDNQPQHF. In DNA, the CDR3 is TGCAGTGCTAGAGATCGCGGCCGCAGGGACAATCAGCCCCAGCATTTT.

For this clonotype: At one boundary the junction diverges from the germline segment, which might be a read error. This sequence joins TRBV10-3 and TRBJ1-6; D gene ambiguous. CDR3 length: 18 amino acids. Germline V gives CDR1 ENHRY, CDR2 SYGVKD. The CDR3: CASSYAGRSSSYNSPLHF. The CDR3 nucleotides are TGTGCCAGCAGTTATGCCGGACGGTCCAGCTCCTATAATTCACCCCTCCACTTT.

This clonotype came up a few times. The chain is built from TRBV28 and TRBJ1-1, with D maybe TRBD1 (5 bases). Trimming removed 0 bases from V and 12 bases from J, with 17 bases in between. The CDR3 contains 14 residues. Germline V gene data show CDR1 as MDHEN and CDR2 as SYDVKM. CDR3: CASSLWDNYSGPFF. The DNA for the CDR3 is TGTGCCAGCAGTTTATGGGACAACTATAGCGGGCCTTTCTTT. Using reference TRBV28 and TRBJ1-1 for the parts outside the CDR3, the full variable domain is DVKVTQSSRYLVKRTGEKVFLECVQDMDHENMFWYRQDPGLGLRLIYFSYDVKMKEKGDIPEGYSVSREKKERFSLILESASTNQTSMYLCASSLWDNYSGPFFGQGTRLTVV.

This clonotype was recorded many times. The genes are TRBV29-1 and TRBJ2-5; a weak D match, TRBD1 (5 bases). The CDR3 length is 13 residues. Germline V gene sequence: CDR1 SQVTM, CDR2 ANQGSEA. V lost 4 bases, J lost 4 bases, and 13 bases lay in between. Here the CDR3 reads CSVVRDHGETQYF. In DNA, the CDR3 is TGCAGCGTTGTCAGGGATCACGGAGAGACCCAGTACTTC.

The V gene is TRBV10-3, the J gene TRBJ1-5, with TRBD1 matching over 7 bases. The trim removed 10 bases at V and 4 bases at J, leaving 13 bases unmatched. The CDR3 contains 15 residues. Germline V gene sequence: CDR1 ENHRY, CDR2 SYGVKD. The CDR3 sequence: CASRQGLLTNQPQHF. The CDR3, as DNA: TGTGCCAGCAGACAGGGCCTTTTAACGAATCAGCCCCAGCATTTT.

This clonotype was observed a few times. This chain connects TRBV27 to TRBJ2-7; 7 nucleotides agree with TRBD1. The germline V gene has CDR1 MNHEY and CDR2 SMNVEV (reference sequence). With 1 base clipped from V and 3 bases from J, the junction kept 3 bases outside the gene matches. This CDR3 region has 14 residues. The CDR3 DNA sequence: TGTGCCAGCAGTTTATTGGGACAGAACTACGAGCAGTACTTC. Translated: CASSLLGQNYEQYF.

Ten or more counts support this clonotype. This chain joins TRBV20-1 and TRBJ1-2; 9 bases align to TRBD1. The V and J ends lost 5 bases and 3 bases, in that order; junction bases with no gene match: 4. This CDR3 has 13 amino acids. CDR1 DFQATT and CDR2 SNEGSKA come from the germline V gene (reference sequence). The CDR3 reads CSAVRQGDYGYTF. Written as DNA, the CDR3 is TGCAGTGCTGTGAGACAGGGGGACTATGGCTACACCTTC.

CDR3 in amino acids: CASSHLPGQDQPQHF. The CDR3 DNA reads as TGCGCCAGCAGCCATCTCCCGGGACAGGATCAGCCCCAGCATTTT. The rearrangement joins TRBV4-3 to TRBJ1-5, with 8 bases that match TRBD1. Losses at the gene ends were 3 bases for V and 5 bases for J; bases not matched to a gene: 6. The CDR3 is 15 residues long. CDR1 is LGHNA and CDR2 is YSLEER in the germline V gene.

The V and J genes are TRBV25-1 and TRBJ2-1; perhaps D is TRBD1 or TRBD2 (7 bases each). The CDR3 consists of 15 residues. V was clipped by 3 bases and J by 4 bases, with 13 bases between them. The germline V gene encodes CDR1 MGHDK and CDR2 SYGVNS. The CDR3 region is CASSEHRGGYNEQFF. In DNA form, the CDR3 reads TGTGCCAGCAGTGAGCACAGGGGAGGGTACAATGAGCAGTTCTTC.

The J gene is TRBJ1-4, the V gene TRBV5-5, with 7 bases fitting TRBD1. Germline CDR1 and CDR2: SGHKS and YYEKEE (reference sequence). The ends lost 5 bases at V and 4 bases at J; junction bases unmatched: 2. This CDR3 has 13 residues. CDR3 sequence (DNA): TGTGCCAGCAGGAGGGGGCTTAATGAAAAACTGTTTTTT. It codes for CASRRGLNEKLFF.

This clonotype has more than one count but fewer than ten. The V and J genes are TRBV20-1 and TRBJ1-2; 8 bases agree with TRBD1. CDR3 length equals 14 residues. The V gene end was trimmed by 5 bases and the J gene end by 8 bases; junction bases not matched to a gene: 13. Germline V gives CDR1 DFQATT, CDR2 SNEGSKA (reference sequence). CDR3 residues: CSAPQNRGVGGYTF. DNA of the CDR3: TGCAGTGCTCCGCAAAACAGGGGGGTAGGAGGCTACACCTTC.

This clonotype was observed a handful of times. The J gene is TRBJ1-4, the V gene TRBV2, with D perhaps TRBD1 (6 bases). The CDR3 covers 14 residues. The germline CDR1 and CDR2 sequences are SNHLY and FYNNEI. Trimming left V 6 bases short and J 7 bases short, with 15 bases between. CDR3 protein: CASSIRGGVEKLFF. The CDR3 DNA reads TGTGCCAGCAGCATCAGGGGAGGCGTTGAAAAACTGTTTTTT.

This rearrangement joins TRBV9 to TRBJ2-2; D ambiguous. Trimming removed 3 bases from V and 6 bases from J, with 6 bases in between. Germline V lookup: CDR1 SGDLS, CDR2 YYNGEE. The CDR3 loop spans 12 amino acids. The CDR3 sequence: CASSALAGELFF. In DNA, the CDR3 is TGTGCCAGCAGCGCCCTCGCCGGGGAGCTGTTTTTT.

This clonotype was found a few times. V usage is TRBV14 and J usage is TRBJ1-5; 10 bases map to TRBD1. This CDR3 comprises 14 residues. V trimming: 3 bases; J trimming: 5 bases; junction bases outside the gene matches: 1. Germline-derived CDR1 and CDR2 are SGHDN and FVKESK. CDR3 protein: CASSHGTGDQPQHF. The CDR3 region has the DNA TGTGCCAGCAGCCATGGGACAGGGGATCAGCCCCAGCATTTT.

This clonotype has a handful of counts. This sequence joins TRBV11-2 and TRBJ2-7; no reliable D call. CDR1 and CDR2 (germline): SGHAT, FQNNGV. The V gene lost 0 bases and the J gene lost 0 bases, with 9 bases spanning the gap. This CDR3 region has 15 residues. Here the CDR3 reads CASSLDSLISYEQYF. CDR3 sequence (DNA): TGTGCCAGCAGCTTAGACAGCCTTATCTCCTACGAGCAGTACTTC.

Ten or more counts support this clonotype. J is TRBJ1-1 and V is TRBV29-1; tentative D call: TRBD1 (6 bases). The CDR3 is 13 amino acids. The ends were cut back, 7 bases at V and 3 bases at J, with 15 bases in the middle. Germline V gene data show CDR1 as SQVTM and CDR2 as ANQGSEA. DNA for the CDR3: TGCAGCGCTCAACAGGGTTGGGACACTGAAGCTTTCTTT. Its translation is CSAQQGWDTEAFF.

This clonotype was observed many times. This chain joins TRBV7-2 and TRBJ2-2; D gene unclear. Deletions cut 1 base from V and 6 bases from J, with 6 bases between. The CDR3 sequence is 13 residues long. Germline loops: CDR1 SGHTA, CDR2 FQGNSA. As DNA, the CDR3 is TGTGCCAGCAGCTTAGTTGGTTCCGGGGAGCTGTTTTTT. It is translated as CASSLVGSGELFF.